The next 32 T cell receptor beta chains were all read from a single sample in a study of neurological immune-mediated disorders. MiXCR, applied by TCRdb to the 5' RACE reads, yields one record per CDR3 protein. The sample shows roughly 56,000 distinct CDR3 sequences, more than 9.5% of them seen only once. The sequencing sample was made of PBMCs. Every receptor here comes from a man aged 60 to 75 in good health.

Many counts were recorded for this clonotype. The chain couples TRBV6-2 or TRBV6-3 to TRBJ1-2; possible D gene TRBD1, 5 bases. The CDR3 loop spans 15 amino acids. The germline gives CDR1 MNHEY, CDR2 SVGEGT. V lost 1 base and J 2 bases, leaving 11 bases between the germline ends. In DNA, the CDR3 is TGTGCCAGCAGTTACTGGGGGAACGAGAACTATGGCTACACCTTC. Encoded protein: CASSYWGNENYGYTF.

This clonotype was detected ten times or more. This chain links TRBV28 with TRBJ1-6; 9 positions agree with TRBD1. V was clipped by 5 bases and J by 10 bases; unmatched bases: 12. Germline V gives CDR1 MDHEN, CDR2 SYDVKM. The CDR3 covers 16 residues. DNA of the CDR3: TGTGCCAGCAGTCCACCCCCGGGACAGGGAAAGTCACCCCTCCACTTT. Translating it yields CASSPPPGQGKSPLHF.

This chain uses TRBV14 with TRBJ2-3, with D possibly matching TRBD2 (6 bases). The CDR3 contains 15 residues. Germline loops: CDR1 SGHDN, CDR2 FVKESK. V lost 9 bases and J 4 bases, leaving 20 bases between the germline ends. As DNA, the CDR3 is TGTGCCAGAAGCGGGTCAGGGCTTGGGGCAGATACGCAGTATTTT. Its translation is CARSGSGLGADTQYF.

This clonotype was recorded at least ten times. The V and J genes are TRBV7-2 and TRBJ1-5; 9 nucleotides match TRBD1. The CDR3 spans 17 residues. V lost 2 bases, J lost 1 base, and 6 bases stayed unmatched. Germline CDR1 SGHTA, CDR2 FQGNSA. CDR3 bases: TGTGCCAGCAGCTTACGGGACAGGGTAGGGAGCAATCAGCCCCAGCATTTT. It yields the protein CASSLRDRVGSNQPQHF.

Notes on this clonotype: A much bigger clone sits one base away, suggesting this may be a read error. The chain links TRBV28 to TRBJ1-1; a weak D match, TRBD1 (5 bases). CDR1 is MDHEN and CDR2 is SYDVKM in the germline V gene. This CDR3 is built from 16 residues. V was cut by 8 bases and J by 5 bases, with 24 bases left in between. The CDR3 protein is CASDLCVGPRGTEAFF. Here the CDR3 DNA reads TGTGCCAGCGATTTATGCGTGGGACCTAGAGGGACTGAAGCTTTCTTT. Supplemented by reference TRBV28 and TRBJ1-1, the full variable domain reads DVKVTQSSRYLVKRTGEKVFLECVQDMDHENMFWYRQDPGLGLRLIYFSYDVKMKEKGDIPEGYSVSREKKERFSLILESASTNQTSMYLCASDLCVGPRGTEAFFGQGTRLTVV.

As concerns this clonotype: A much larger clone differs by one base, so this may be a read error. The chain uses TRBV7-3 and TRBJ2-1, with TRBD2 as a possible D gene (6 bases). This CDR3 has 12 amino acids. Trimming took off 4 bases at V and 9 bases at J, with 10 bases between the two ends. CDR1 and CDR2 (germline): SGHTA, FQGTGA. CDR3 sequence: CASSSGSSEQFF. The CDR3, as DNA: TGTGCCAGCAGCTCCGGGAGCAGTGAGCAGTTCTTC.

The CDR3 here is CASSYSPSNQPQHF. Here the CDR3 DNA reads TGTGCCAGCAGTTACTCCCCCAGCAATCAGCCCCAGCATTTT. The chain combines TRBV6-2 or TRBV6-3 with TRBJ1-5; unclear D gene. The CDR3 is made up of 14 amino acids. Germline CDR1 and CDR2: MNHEY and SVGEGT. Trimming cost V 0 bases and J 1 base, with 4 bases left between them.

This clonotype was seen at least ten times. J is TRBJ1-4 and V is TRBV15; a weak D match, TRBD1 (5 bases). CDR3 length: 14 amino acids. Germline lookup yields CDR1 LNHNV and CDR2 YYDKDF (reference sequence). The V and J ends lost 4 bases and 8 bases respectively, with 14 bases between them. CDR3 in amino acids: CATSTGTEGEKLFF. Here the CDR3 DNA reads TGTGCCACCAGCACCGGGACCGAGGGAGAAAAACTGTTTTTT.

The sample holds many counts of this clonotype. The chain links TRBV7-2 to TRBJ1-5; D call uncertain. This CDR3 region has 12 residues. The germline V and J ends were trimmed by 3 bases and 9 bases, with 9 bases remaining between them. The germline V gene has CDR1 SGHTA and CDR2 FQGNSA. CDR3 nucleotides: TGTGCCAGCAGCTTGGACTCAAGGCCCCAGCATTTT. It encodes CASSLDSRPQHF.

This clonotype was seen ten or more times. This chain connects TRBV20-1 to TRBJ2-5, with a weak D call TRBD1 (5 bases). This CDR3 comprises 13 residues. V lost 5 bases and J lost 5, with 15 bases in between. In germline, CDR1 is DFQATT, CDR2 SNEGSKA (reference sequence). This CDR3 is CSAPQGIRETQYF. The CDR3 nucleotides are TGCAGTGCTCCCCAGGGTATCCGGGAGACCCAGTACTTC.

The sample holds many counts of this clonotype. The chain combines TRBV24-1 with TRBJ2-2; D gene ambiguous. V was shortened by 2 bases and J by 0 bases, with 9 bases between the two germline ends. Germline lookup yields CDR1 KGHDR and CDR2 SFDVKD. The CDR3 covers 16 residues. Written as DNA, the CDR3 is TGTGCCACCAGTGATTCCAGGTTCTCGAACACCGGGGAGCTGTTTTTT. Protein: CATSDSRFSNTGELFF.

At least ten counts were recorded for this clonotype. V and J are TRBV5-5 and TRBJ2-3, with D uncertain. Deletions cut 3 bases from V and 6 bases from J, with 8 bases between. The germline V gene encodes CDR1 SGHKS and CDR2 YYEKEE (reference sequence). This CDR3 is 12 amino acids long. CDR3 DNA: TGTGCCAGCAGCTCGGCCGCGGATACGCAGTATTTT. Translating it yields CASSSAADTQYF. Drawing the rest from reference TRBV5-5 and TRBJ2-3, the complete variable domain is DAGVTQSPTHLIKTRGQQVTLRCSPISGHKSVSWYQQVLGQGPQFIFQYYEKEERGRGNFPDRFSARQFPNYSSELNVNALLLGDSALYLCASSSAADTQYFGPGTRLTVL.

This clonotype was recorded at least ten times. The V call is TRBV6-2 or TRBV6-3, the J call TRBJ2-5; 10 bases fit TRBD2. Germline lookup yields CDR1 MNHEY and CDR2 SVGEGT. The CDR3 is 13 residues long. J was trimmed by 2 bases and V by 8 bases; bases with no gene match: 2. Written as DNA, the CDR3 is TGTGCCAGCCGGACTAGCGGTCAAGAGACCCAGTACTTC. Translation gives CASRTSGQETQYF.

This clonotype has ten or more counts. The genes are TRBV20-1 and TRBJ2-4; 7 bases fit TRBD2. CDR1 DFQATT and CDR2 SNEGSKA come from the germline V gene (reference sequence). The V gene end was trimmed by 3 bases and the J gene end by 6 bases; junction bases not matched to a gene: 2. The CDR3 totals 12 residues. The CDR3 region has the DNA TGCAGTGCTAGGGGCGGGGGAAACATTCAGTACTTC. As protein: CSARGGGNIQYF.

In its sample, this clonotype ranks as medium-sized. DNA of the CDR3: TGTGCCATCCGACCTTTGTATGGCTACACCTTC. Translated, it gives CAIRPLYGYTF. V gene TRBV12-3 or TRBV12-4 combines with J gene TRBJ1-2; unclear D gene. V lost 10 bases to trimming and J lost 5 bases, with 11 bases between them. CDR3 length: 11 amino acids.

This clonotype came up many times. This chain links TRBV5-1 with TRBJ2-2; 11 bases agree with TRBD1. In germline, CDR1 is SGHRS, CDR2 YFSETQ. This CDR3 contains 17 residues. Trimming cost V 1 base and J 0 bases; bases outside gene matches: 2. This CDR3 reads CASSLWGQGANTGELFF. CDR3 nucleotide sequence: TGCGCCAGCAGCTTGTGGGGACAGGGGGCGAACACCGGGGAGCTGTTTTTT.

In its sample, this clonotype was seen many times. This chain connects TRBV7-2 to TRBJ2-1, with D unresolved. There are 15 residues in the CDR3. The V end was cut by 1 base, the J end by 4 bases, with 11 bases between. CDR1 and CDR2 from the germline V gene are SGHTA and FQGNSA. The CDR3 is CASSLGGSVYNEQFF. As DNA, the CDR3 is TGTGCCAGCAGCTTAGGGGGTTCGGTTTACAATGAGCAGTTCTTC. Complete variable domain (other parts from reference TRBV7-2 and TRBJ2-1): GAGVSQSPSNKVTEKGKDVELRCDPISGHTALYWYRQSLGQGLEFLIYFQGNSAPDKSGLPSDRFSAERTGGSVSTLTIQRTQQEDSAVYLCASSLGGSVYNEQFFGPGTRLTVL.

Ten or more counts support this clonotype. The chain joins TRBV5-1 to TRBJ2-7; D is undetermined. This CDR3 contains 11 residues. Germline V gene sequence: CDR1 SGHRS, CDR2 YFSETQ. The germline V and J ends were trimmed by 4 bases and 3 bases, with 5 bases remaining between them. The CDR3: CASSENYEQYF. The CDR3 DNA is TGCGCCAGCAGCGAGAACTACGAGCAGTACTTC.

In its sample, this clonotype was seen many times. The rearrangement links TRBV4-3 to TRBJ2-2; either TRBD1 or TRBD2 may supply D (5 bases each). V lost 1 base and J lost 4, with 10 bases in between. This CDR3 comprises 15 residues. CDR1 is LGHNA, CDR2 YSLEER, per germline. CDR3 DNA: TGCGCCAGCAGCCAAGGCCGAGGGACCACCGGGGAGCTGTTTTTT. Protein: CASSQGRGTTGELFF.

The table lists this clonotype with many counts. The rearrangement uses TRBV18 and TRBJ1-4; D unclear. V was shortened by 3 bases and J by 5 bases, with 13 bases between the two germline ends. The CDR3 is 15 amino acids. CDR1 is KGHSH and CDR2 is LQKENI in the germline V gene. CDR3 in amino acids: CASSPDTSLNEKLFF. The CDR3, as DNA: TGTGCCAGCTCACCTGACACGAGTCTCAATGAAAAACTGTTTTTT.

This clonotype was counted many times. The chain employs TRBV10-3 and TRBJ2-5; 7 positions match TRBD1. The trim removed 5 bases at V and 4 bases at J, leaving 7 bases unmatched. Per the germline V gene, CDR1 is ENHRY and CDR2 is SYGVKD. This CDR3 region has 14 residues. Here the CDR3 DNA reads TGTGCCATCAGTCGACAGGGAGTAGGAGAGACCCAGTACTTC. It is translated as CAISRQGVGETQYF.

This clonotype was picked up many times. CDR3 DNA sequence: TGTGCCAGCAGTCTTACAGTGGACGAGCAGTACTTC. Protein product: CASSLTVDEQYF. The chain links TRBV12-3 or TRBV12-4 to TRBJ2-7; no reliable D call. The CDR3 totals 12 residues. The V end lost 5 bases, the J end lost 5 bases, and 10 bases lay between the germline ends.

This clonotype was counted at least ten times. This chain links TRBV20-1 with TRBJ2-5, with TRBD2 matching over 11 bases. J was trimmed by 1 base and V by 0 bases; bases with no gene match: 7. CDR3 size: 17 residues. Germline V gives CDR1 DFQATT, CDR2 SNEGSKA (reference sequence). The CDR3 loop reads CSAREPHLAGGQETQYF. CDR3 DNA: TGCAGTGCTAGAGAGCCCCACCTAGCGGGGGGCCAAGAGACCCAGTACTTC.

Comments on this clonotype: The final CDR3 position lacks the conserved phenylalanine or tryptophan, pointing to a likely read error. This chain uses TRBV6-5 with TRBJ2-4; unclear D gene. Deletions cut 7 bases from V and 6 bases from J, with 19 bases between. Germline CDR1 MNHEY, CDR2 SVGAGI. CDR3 length: 15 amino acids. CDR3 in DNA: TGTGCCAGCACCTCAACGACACGCTCTGGAAACATTCAGTACTAC. This sequence encodes CASTSTTRSGNIQYY.

This clonotype was counted ten times or more. The V gene is TRBV5-1, the J gene TRBJ2-3, with TRBD2 matching over 7 bases. The CDR3 covers 20 residues. J was trimmed by 0 bases and V by 4 bases; bases with no gene match: 20. Per the germline V gene, CDR1 is SGHRS and CDR2 is YFSETQ. CDR3 coding DNA: TGCGCCAGCAGCCCTCCGCCCGGGGGGTCCCAATTAACTAGCACAGATACGCAGTATTTT. It specifies CASSPPPGGSQLTSTDTQYF.

This clonotype was recorded at least ten times. This rearrangement joins TRBV20-1 to TRBJ2-3; a weak D match, TRBD1 (6 bases). Trimming left V 5 bases short and J 4 bases short, with 13 bases between. CDR3 length equals 13 residues. Germline loops: CDR1 DFQATT, CDR2 SNEGSKA (reference sequence). CDR3 coding DNA: TGCAGTGCTCCCTCACAGGGCCCAGATACGCAGTATTTT. Amino acids: CSAPSQGPDTQYF.

This clonotype has at least ten counts. The V and J genes are TRBV20-1 and TRBJ2-5; TRBD2 matches at 7 bases. V was clipped by 7 bases and J by 5 bases; unmatched bases: 13. This CDR3 contains 14 residues. Germline loops: CDR1 DFQATT, CDR2 SNEGSKA (reference sequence). CDR3 residues: CSVAQRGLGETQYF. DNA of the CDR3: TGCAGTGTTGCTCAGCGGGGTCTAGGCGAGACCCAGTACTTC.

In its sample, this clonotype was seen many times. V gene TRBV27 combines with J gene TRBJ2-3; D is possibly TRBD1 (5 bases). Germline V gives CDR1 MNHEY, CDR2 SMNVEV (reference sequence). The V end lost 0 bases, the J end lost 1 base, and 14 bases lay between the germline ends. This CDR3 is built from 17 residues. In nucleotides, the CDR3 is TGTGCCAGCAGTTTATCGGTCAGGGCTCGGGGCACAGATACGCAGTATTTT. Translated, it gives CASSLSVRARGTDTQYF.

In this sample, this clonotype turned up many times. The genes are TRBV20-1 and TRBJ1-4; D not resolved. The germline V and J ends were trimmed by 5 bases and 11 bases, with 18 bases remaining between them. The CDR3 contains 13 residues. Germline V lookup: CDR1 DFQATT, CDR2 SNEGSKA (reference sequence). CDR3 nucleotide sequence: TGCAGTGCTCCTCCGACCGTGGGTGAGAAACTGTTTTTT. Translating it yields CSAPPTVGEKLFF.

This sequence joins TRBV12-3 or TRBV12-4 and TRBJ1-1; no reliable D call. There are 14 residues in the CDR3. V was cut by 1 base and J by 7 bases, with 13 bases left in between. The CDR3 spells CASSLVSGVVEAFF. The CDR3, as DNA: TGTGCCAGCAGTTTAGTCTCTGGGGTTGTTGAAGCTTTCTTT.

This clonotype was counted at least ten times. The rearrangement uses TRBV7-6 and TRBJ2-2; TRBD2 matches at 11 bases. Germline V gives CDR1 SGHVS, CDR2 FNYEAQ. J lost 4 bases, V lost 4 bases, and 8 bases had no gene match. The CDR3 has 17 residues. The CDR3 DNA reads as TGTGCCAGCAGCTCACAGGGCACTAGCGGGGGCACCGGGGAGCTGTTTTTT. Encoded protein: CASSSQGTSGGTGELFF.

This clonotype was counted many times. The chain has TRBV12-3 or TRBV12-4 and TRBJ2-3; D ambiguous. CDR3 size: 11 residues. V was clipped by 4 bases and J by 10 bases, with 9 bases between them. The CDR3, as DNA: TGTGCCAGCAGTTCTGGGATTCCGCAGTATTTT. As protein: CASSSGIPQYF.